Listed below are T cell receptor beta chains from one sample, sequenced in a study of regulatory T cells. Sequencing was performed with immunoSEQ multiplex PCR; in TCRdb, only in-frame clones are kept and a portion is missing. The table includes about 6,100 clones, 85% to 90% detected once. What was sequenced was CD4+ Tregs sorted from blood. These receptor sequences come from a person aged 18 to 29 with CD3G deficiency. Both conserved end residues are part of each CDR3. Fields, in order: D gene, J gene, V gene, clone size, CDR3 length, CDR3 protein, CDR3 DNA. D genes are given only for firm matches. Clone sizes are given selectively: once, few, many, or a class where the clone is expanded.

D gene: NA; J gene: TRBJ1-1; V gene: TRBV19; clone size: NA; CDR3 length: 12; CDR3 protein: CASSTGFTEAFF; CDR3 DNA: TGTGCCAGTAGTACTGGGTTCACTGAAGCTTTCTTT
D gene: NA; J gene: TRBJ1-6; V gene: TRBV7-3; clone size: NA; CDR3 length: 12; CDR3 protein: CASTKGYSPLHF; CDR3 DNA: TGTGCCAGCACCAAAGGGTATTCACCCCTCCACTTT
D gene: NA; J gene: TRBJ1-1; V gene: TRBV20-1; clone size: NA; CDR3 length: 11; CDR3 protein: CSASYYTEAFF; CDR3 DNA: TGCAGTGCTTCTTACTACACTGAAGCTTTCTTT
D gene: NA; J gene: TRBJ2-5; V gene: TRBV7-2; clone size: NA; CDR3 length: 13; CDR3 protein: CASSRRYQETQYF; CDR3 DNA: TGTGCCAGCAGCCGTCGATACCAAGAGACCCAGTACTTC
D gene: TRBD1; J gene: TRBJ2-7; V gene: TRBV28; clone size: NA; CDR3 length: 13; CDR3 protein: CASSTWDSYEQYF; CDR3 DNA: TGTGCCAGCAGTACCTGGGACAGCTACGAGCAGTACTTC
D gene: TRBD2; J gene: TRBJ2-7; V gene: TRBV6-1; clone size: NA; CDR3 length: 15; CDR3 protein: CASRELAGVVHEQYF; CDR3 DNA: TGTGCCAGCAGAGAACTGGCGGGAGTTGTCCACGAGCAGTACTTC
D gene: TRBD2; J gene: TRBJ2-3; V gene: TRBV5-1; clone size: NA; CDR3 length: 13; CDR3 protein: CASSTGTKDTQYF; CDR3 DNA: TGCGCCAGCAGCACGGGGACTAAAGATACGCAGTATTTT
D gene: NA; J gene: TRBJ2-5; V gene: TRBV7-9; clone size: NA; CDR3 length: 15; CDR3 protein: CASSLGGTLQETQYF; CDR3 DNA: TGTGCCAGCAGCTTAGGAGGGACACTTCAAGAGACCCAGTACTTC
D gene: TRBD1; J gene: TRBJ2-6; V gene: TRBV28; clone size: NA; CDR3 length: 15; CDR3 protein: CASRAGTAGANVLTF; CDR3 DNA: TGTGCCAGCAGAGCCGGGACAGCTGGGGCCAACGTCCTGACTTTC
D gene: NA; J gene: TRBJ2-3; V gene: TRBV28; clone size: NA; CDR3 length: 12; CDR3 protein: CASRSGPDTQYF; CDR3 DNA: TGTGCCAGCAGATCCGGGCCAGATACGCAGTATTTT
D gene: TRBD1; J gene: TRBJ2-7; V gene: TRBV28; clone size: NA; CDR3 length: 16; CDR3 protein: CASSSRRRGHTYEQYF; CDR3 DNA: TGTGCCAGCAGTTCCAGACGCAGGGGGCATACCTACGAGCAGTACTTC
D gene: TRBD1; J gene: TRBJ1-2; V gene: TRBV6-1; clone size: once; CDR3 length: 15; CDR3 protein: CASSTGTGSGYGYTF; CDR3 DNA: TGTGCCAGCAGTACCGGGACAGGGTCGGGCTATGGCTACACCTTC
D gene: NA; J gene: TRBJ2-6; V gene: TRBV19; clone size: NA; CDR3 length: 15; CDR3 protein: CASSIEGPGANVLTF; CDR3 DNA: TGTGCCAGTAGTATAGAAGGACCTGGGGCCAACGTCCTGACTTTC
D gene: NA; J gene: TRBJ1-1; V gene: TRBV20-1; clone size: NA; CDR3 length: 11; CDR3 protein: CSARDNTVAFF; CDR3 DNA: TGCAGTGCTAGAGATAACACCGTAGCTTTCTTT
D gene: NA; J gene: TRBJ2-7; V gene: TRBV6-1; clone size: once; CDR3 length: 13; CDR3 protein: CASRGALPNEQYF; CDR3 DNA: TGTGCCAGCAGGGGGGCCCTGCCTAACGAGCAGTACTTC
D gene: TRBD2; J gene: TRBJ2-1; V gene: TRBV5-1; clone size: NA; CDR3 length: 14; CDR3 protein: CASSRELAGAEQFF; CDR3 DNA: TGCGCCAGCAGCCGGGAGCTAGCGGGAGCTGAGCAGTTCTTC
D gene: NA; J gene: TRBJ2-4; V gene: TRBV20-1; clone size: once; CDR3 length: 11; CDR3 protein: CSASRKNIQYF; CDR3 DNA: TGCAGTGCTAGTAGGAAAAACATTCAGTACTTC
D gene: TRBD1; J gene: TRBJ2-3; V gene: TRBV19; clone size: NA; CDR3 length: 15; CDR3 protein: CASSPQGTQGDTQYF; CDR3 DNA: TGTGCCAGTAGTCCACAGGGGACCCAGGGAGATACGCAGTATTTT
D gene: NA; J gene: TRBJ1-2; V gene: TRBV6-1; clone size: NA; CDR3 length: 15; CDR3 protein: CASTSGELGGYGYTF; CDR3 DNA: TGTGCCAGCACATCGGGAGAACTCGGGGGCTATGGCTACACCTTC
D gene: NA; J gene: TRBJ1-1; V gene: TRBV5-1; clone size: NA; CDR3 length: 13; CDR3 protein: CASREAENTEAFF; CDR3 DNA: TGCGCCAGCAGGGAAGCGGAGAACACTGAAGCTTTCTTT
D gene: NA; J gene: TRBJ2-2; V gene: TRBV30; clone size: NA; CDR3 length: 14; CDR3 protein: CAWRPDSSTGELFF; CDR3 DNA: TGTGCCTGGAGGCCGGACAGTTCCACCGGGGAGCTGTTTTTT
D gene: NA; J gene: TRBJ2-7; V gene: TRBV10-3; clone size: NA; CDR3 length: 14; CDR3 protein: CAISGKGLNYEQYF; CDR3 DNA: TGTGCCATCAGTGGGAAGGGACTCAACTACGAGCAGTACTTC
D gene: NA; J gene: TRBJ2-7; V gene: TRBV19; clone size: NA; CDR3 length: 13; CDR3 protein: CASSTSDGYEQYF; CDR3 DNA: TGTGCCAGTAGTACCTCGGACGGATACGAGCAGTACTTC
D gene: TRBD1; J gene: TRBJ2-7; V gene: TRBV28; clone size: NA; CDR3 length: 18; CDR3 protein: CASSQRRRQGWGSYEQYF; CDR3 DNA: TGTGCCAGCAGCCAACGCCGGAGACAGGGGTGGGGTTCCTACGAGCAGTACTTC
D gene: NA; J gene: TRBJ2-1; V gene: TRBV6-1; clone size: NA; CDR3 length: 13; CDR3 protein: CAAREGARPEQFF; CDR3 DNA: TGTGCCGCACGGGAGGGGGCGCGGCCTGAGCAGTTCTTC
D gene: TRBD1; J gene: TRBJ1-1; V gene: TRBV5-1; clone size: NA; CDR3 length: 13; CDR3 protein: CASSTGQGNEAFF; CDR3 DNA: TGCGCCAGCAGCACGGGACAGGGGAATGAAGCTTTCTTT
D gene: NA; J gene: TRBJ2-4; V gene: TRBV28; clone size: NA; CDR3 length: 17; CDR3 protein: CASSLGFGHGGKNIQYF; CDR3 DNA: TGTGCCAGCAGTTTAGGGTTCGGACATGGGGGCAAAAACATTCAGTACTTC
D gene: NA; J gene: TRBJ2-7; V gene: TRBV28; clone size: once; CDR3 length: 12; CDR3 protein: CASSLSGYEQYF; CDR3 DNA: TGTGCCAGCAGTTTATCCGGGTACGAGCAGTACTTC
D gene: NA; J gene: TRBJ1-2; V gene: TRBV6-6; clone size: NA; CDR3 length: 12; CDR3 protein: CASSQPGYGYTF; CDR3 DNA: TGTGCCAGCAGCCAACCAGGGTATGGCTACACCTTC
D gene: NA; J gene: TRBJ1-1; V gene: TRBV6-6; clone size: NA; CDR3 length: 14; CDR3 protein: CASSYSAGQPGAFF; CDR3 DNA: TGTGCCAGCAGTTACTCGGCAGGCCAGCCCGGGGCTTTCTTT
D gene: NA; J gene: TRBJ2-5; V gene: TRBV28; clone size: NA; CDR3 length: 12; CDR3 protein: CASSVGYETQYF; CDR3 DNA: TGTGCCAGCAGTGTGGGTTATGAGACCCAGTACTTC
D gene: NA; J gene: TRBJ2-7; V gene: TRBV6-1; clone size: NA; CDR3 length: 12; CDR3 protein: CASSTSWYEQYF; CDR3 DNA: TGTGCCAGCAGTACCTCATGGTACGAGCAGTACTTC
D gene: NA; J gene: TRBJ1-1; V gene: TRBV5-1; clone size: NA; CDR3 length: 13; CDR3 protein: CASSFSENTEAFF; CDR3 DNA: TGCGCCAGCAGCTTTTCAGAGAACACTGAAGCTTTCTTT
D gene: NA; J gene: TRBJ2-1; V gene: TRBV6-1; clone size: NA; CDR3 length: 17; CDR3 protein: CASSDPVTVGSYNEQFF; CDR3 DNA: TGTGCCAGCAGTGACCCTGTGACAGTGGGCTCCTACAATGAGCAGTTCTTC
D gene: NA; J gene: TRBJ1-2; V gene: TRBV19; clone size: NA; CDR3 length: 13; CDR3 protein: CASSTREYYGYTF; CDR3 DNA: TGTGCCAGTAGTACCCGGGAATACTATGGCTACACCTTC
D gene: TRBD2; J gene: TRBJ2-3; V gene: TRBV7-8; clone size: NA; CDR3 length: 15; CDR3 protein: CASSGLAGRFDTQYF; CDR3 DNA: TGTGCCAGCAGCGGACTAGCGGGGCGTTTTGATACGCAGTATTTT
D gene: NA; J gene: TRBJ2-2; V gene: TRBV6-1; clone size: once; CDR3 length: 15; CDR3 protein: CASNREIVNTGELFF; CDR3 DNA: TGTGCCAGTAACCGGGAGATTGTGAACACCGGGGAGCTGTTTTTT
D gene: NA; J gene: TRBJ2-2; V gene: TRBV19; clone size: NA; CDR3 length: 15; CDR3 protein: CASRRGFANTGELFF; CDR3 DNA: TGTGCCAGTAGGAGAGGGTTCGCGAACACCGGGGAGCTGTTTTTT
D gene: TRBD2; J gene: TRBJ2-3; V gene: TRBV5-1; clone size: NA; CDR3 length: 15; CDR3 protein: CASSPGLANTDTQYF; CDR3 DNA: TGCGCCAGCAGCCCGGGACTAGCGAATACAGATACGCAGTATTTT
D gene: NA; J gene: TRBJ2-3; V gene: TRBV5-3; clone size: once; CDR3 length: 14; CDR3 protein: CARSCTSDTDTQYF; CDR3 DNA: TGTGCCAGAAGCTGCACCTCAGACACAGATACGCAGTATTTT
D gene: NA; J gene: TRBJ1-1; V gene: TRBV19; clone size: NA; CDR3 length: 15; CDR3 protein: CASSKGRRGNTEAFF; CDR3 DNA: TGTGCCAGTAGTAAGGGACGGCGGGGGAACACTGAAGCTTTCTTT
D gene: TRBD1; J gene: TRBJ1-5; V gene: TRBV28; clone size: once; CDR3 length: 17; CDR3 protein: CASSSRQGPNSNQPQHF; CDR3 DNA: TGTGCCAGCAGTTCCCGACAGGGACCTAATAGCAATCAGCCCCAGCATTTT
D gene: NA; J gene: TRBJ1-5; V gene: TRBV19; clone size: NA; CDR3 length: 15; CDR3 protein: CASTPDNYSNQPQHF; CDR3 DNA: TGTGCCAGTACCCCCGACAACTATAGCAATCAGCCCCAGCATTTT
D gene: NA; J gene: TRBJ2-1; V gene: TRBV28; clone size: NA; CDR3 length: 15; CDR3 protein: CASSLYGGRVNEQFF; CDR3 DNA: TGTGCCAGCAGTTTATATGGGGGAAGGGTCAATGAGCAGTTCTTC
D gene: TRBD1; J gene: TRBJ2-3; V gene: TRBV5-1; clone size: NA; CDR3 length: 14; CDR3 protein: CASSPGTGGDTQYF; CDR3 DNA: TGCGCCAGCAGCCCAGGGACAGGCGGGGATACGCAGTATTTT
D gene: NA; J gene: TRBJ2-3; V gene: TRBV10-2; clone size: NA; CDR3 length: 13; CDR3 protein: CASRGEPGDTQYF; CDR3 DNA: TGCGCCAGCAGAGGGGAACCGGGAGATACGCAGTATTTT
D gene: NA; J gene: TRBJ2-1; V gene: TRBV7-8; clone size: NA; CDR3 length: 14; CDR3 protein: CASSLSLREDEQFF; CDR3 DNA: TGTGCCAGCAGCTTAAGTCTCAGGGAGGATGAGCAGTTCTTC
D gene: NA; J gene: TRBJ1-1; V gene: TRBV5-1; clone size: few; CDR3 length: 14; CDR3 protein: CASSRDNLNTEAFF; CDR3 DNA: TGCGCCAGCAGCCGGGACAACTTGAACACTGAAGCTTTCTTT
D gene: TRBD1; J gene: TRBJ2-3; V gene: TRBV5-6; clone size: NA; CDR3 length: 14; CDR3 protein: CASSLQGSTDTQYF; CDR3 DNA: TGTGCCAGCAGCCTACAGGGGAGCACAGATACGCAGTATTTT
D gene: NA; J gene: TRBJ2-2; V gene: TRBV5-1; clone size: few; CDR3 length: 14; CDR3 protein: CASSLGQGAGELFF; CDR3 DNA: TGCGCCAGCAGCTTGGGGCAGGGCGCCGGGGAGCTGTTTTTT
D gene: TRBD1; J gene: TRBJ2-7; V gene: TRBV6-5; clone size: few; CDR3 length: 14; CDR3 protein: CASSPGTGVHEQYF; CDR3 DNA: TGTGCCAGCAGTCCCGGGACAGGGGTCCACGAGCAGTACTTC
D gene: TRBD2; J gene: TRBJ2-1; V gene: TRBV5-1; clone size: NA; CDR3 length: 14; CDR3 protein: CASSWEPSGGEQFF; CDR3 DNA: TGCGCCAGCAGCTGGGAACCCAGCGGGGGTGAGCAGTTCTTC
D gene: NA; J gene: TRBJ2-7; V gene: TRBV11-2; clone size: NA; CDR3 length: 12; CDR3 protein: CASSSRRDEQYF; CDR3 DNA: TGTGCCAGCAGCTCCCGACGCGACGAGCAGTACTTC
D gene: TRBD1; J gene: TRBJ1-5; V gene: TRBV6-1; clone size: NA; CDR3 length: 15; CDR3 protein: CASSPVEGAGQPQHF; CDR3 DNA: TGTGCCAGCAGCCCCGTCGAGGGGGCTGGGCAGCCCCAGCATTTT
D gene: TRBD1; J gene: TRBJ1-2; V gene: TRBV6-6; clone size: NA; CDR3 length: 14; CDR3 protein: CASRIRQGNYGYTF; CDR3 DNA: TGTGCCAGCAGAATCCGACAGGGAAACTATGGCTACACCTTC
D gene: TRBD1; J gene: TRBJ2-7; V gene: TRBV18; clone size: NA; CDR3 length: 17; CDR3 protein: CASSSDRVQGSSYEQYF; CDR3 DNA: TGTGCCAGCTCATCGGACAGGGTACAGGGGAGCTCCTACGAGCAGTACTTC
D gene: TRBD2; J gene: TRBJ2-3; V gene: TRBV5-1; clone size: NA; CDR3 length: 16; CDR3 protein: CASSYDLAGPTDTQYF; CDR3 DNA: TGCGCCAGCAGCTACGATTTAGCGGGGCCCACAGATACGCAGTATTTT
D gene: NA; J gene: TRBJ1-1; V gene: TRBV6-1; clone size: NA; CDR3 length: 13; CDR3 protein: CASQKEFGTEAFF; CDR3 DNA: TGTGCCAGCCAGAAGGAGTTTGGCACTGAAGCTTTCTTT
D gene: NA; J gene: TRBJ1-5; V gene: TRBV6-1; clone size: large; CDR3 length: 15; CDR3 protein: CASTVSPVSNQPQHF; CDR3 DNA: TGTGCCAGCACAGTTTCCCCCGTTAGCAATCAGCCCCAGCATTTT